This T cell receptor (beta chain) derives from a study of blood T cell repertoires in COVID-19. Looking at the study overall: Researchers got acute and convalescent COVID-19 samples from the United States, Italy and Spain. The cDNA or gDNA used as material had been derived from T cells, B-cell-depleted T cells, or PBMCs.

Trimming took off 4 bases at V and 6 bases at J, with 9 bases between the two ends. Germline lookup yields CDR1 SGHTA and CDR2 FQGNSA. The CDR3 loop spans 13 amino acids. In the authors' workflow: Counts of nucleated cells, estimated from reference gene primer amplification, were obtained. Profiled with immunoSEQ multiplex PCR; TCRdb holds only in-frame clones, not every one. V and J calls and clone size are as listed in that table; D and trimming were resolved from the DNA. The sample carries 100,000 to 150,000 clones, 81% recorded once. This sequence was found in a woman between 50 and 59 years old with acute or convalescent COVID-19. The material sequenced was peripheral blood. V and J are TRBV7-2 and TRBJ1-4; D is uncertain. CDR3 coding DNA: TGTGCCAGCAGCTCGCACCGAGATGAAAAACTGTTTTTT. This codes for CASSSHRDEKLFF.